These T cell receptor beta chains were read from a single sample in a study of shared clonotypes between healthy human individuals. Clones were read by immunoSEQ multiplex PCR, and TCRdb kept only the in-frame ones, dropping some. The sample carries roughly 500,000 clones, around 80% recorded once. Sequenced sample: PBMCs. These receptors were obtained from a woman aged 35 to 49 in good health. Some clones in this sample may be carry-over from other donors' samples. The CDR3 runs from the conserved cysteine through the conserved F or W. A D gene is named only where the DNA matches it firmly. Clone sizes are given selectively: once, few, many, or a class where the clone is expanded.

DNA: TGTGCCACCAGTCTGGGGGGGGATACGGATACGCAGTATTTT
CDR3: CATSLGGDTDTQYF
V: TRBV15
J: TRBJ2-3
D: TRBD2
size: -

DNA: TGTGCCTGGAGTGTCGCGGGAGGATCCTACGAGCAGTACTTC
CDR3: CAWSVAGGSYEQYF
V: TRBV30
J: TRBJ2-7
D: TRBD2
size: few

DNA: TGTGCCACCAGCACCCCGGGGGCTCCAGTAGAGACCCAGTACTTC
CDR3: CATSTPGAPVETQYF
V: TRBV15
J: TRBJ2-5
D: -
size: -

DNA: TGTGCCGGCAGCGTAAGCACAGATACGCAGTATTTT
CDR3: CAGSVSTDTQYF
V: TRBV9
J: TRBJ2-3
D: -
size: -

DNA: TGTGCCAGCAGCTTGGGGGGACTAGCGGGAGGAGAGACCCAGTACTTC
CDR3: CASSLGGLAGGETQYF
V: TRBV5-4
J: TRBJ2-5
D: TRBD2
size: -

DNA: TGTGCCAGCACCCAAAGTCACGACAAAAACATTCAGTACTTC
CDR3: CASTQSHDKNIQYF
V: TRBV6-5
J: TRBJ2-4
D: -
size: few

DNA: TGTGCCAGCAGTTTCGTTATGGGACAGGGAAGGGCTAACTATGGCTACACCTTC
CDR3: CASSFVMGQGRANYGYTF
V: TRBV28
J: TRBJ1-2
D: TRBD1
size: few

DNA: TGCAGCGTTGTCGGACTAGCGGGAAACAATGAGCAGTTCTTC
CDR3: CSVVGLAGNNEQFF
V: TRBV29-1
J: TRBJ2-1
D: TRBD2
size: -

DNA: TGCGCCAGCAGCGACGGGCTTCAAGAGACCCAGTACTTC
CDR3: CASSDGLQETQYF
V: TRBV5-1
J: TRBJ2-5
D: -
size: -

DNA: TGTGCCAGCAGTTCCCCCGCGGTAGCGGGAGGATCCTACGAGCAGTACTTC
CDR3: CASSSPAVAGGSYEQYF
V: TRBV28
J: TRBJ2-7
D: TRBD2
size: -

DNA: TGTGCCAGCAGCGCACAGGGTACAACTAATGAAAAACTGTTTTTT
CDR3: CASSAQGTTNEKLFF
V: TRBV7-2
J: TRBJ1-4
D: -
size: -

DNA: TGTGCCAGCAGTGAGGGATCTGGGTTCAACTATGGCTACACCTTC
CDR3: CASSEGSGFNYGYTF
V: TRBV28
J: TRBJ1-2
D: -
size: -

DNA: TGTGCCAGCAGCTTAGACGGGGGGACCTCCTACAATGAGCAGTTCTTC
CDR3: CASSLDGGTSYNEQFF
V: TRBV7-6
J: TRBJ2-1
D: TRBD2
size: -

DNA: TGTGCCAGCAGCCTCGGGGGACAGTCTTTCCTCTCTGGAAACACCATATATTTT
CDR3: CASSLGGQSFLSGNTIYF
V: TRBV7-8
J: TRBJ1-3
D: TRBD1
size: -

DNA: TGTGCCATCCGAGTGAGCAGCCACTCCTACGAGCAGTACTTC
CDR3: CAIRVSSHSYEQYF
V: TRBV19
J: TRBJ2-7
D: -
size: -

DNA: TGTGCCAGCAGCTCAGGGACAGGGGCGAGGGGGACCCAGTACTTC
CDR3: CASSSGTGARGTQYF
V: TRBV7-7
J: TRBJ2-5
D: TRBD1
size: -

DNA: TGTGCCAACCGGGACAGACAAGAGACCCAGTACTTC
CDR3: CANRDRQETQYF
V: TRBV2
J: TRBJ2-5
D: TRBD1
size: few

DNA: TGTGCCAGCAGCTTAGTAGGGGGTAGCGGGGTGGTGACGCAGTATTTT
CDR3: CASSLVGGSGVVTQYF
V: TRBV11-2
J: TRBJ2-3
D: TRBD2
size: -

DNA: TGTGCCAGCTCCCAGGGGGAGGGATGGGAGACCCAGTACTTC
CDR3: CASSQGEGWETQYF
V: TRBV7-6
J: TRBJ2-5
D: -
size: -

DNA: TGTGCCAGCAGTTTCCCGGACAGGCCTAGCACAGATACGCAGTATTTT
CDR3: CASSFPDRPSTDTQYF
V: TRBV6-5
J: TRBJ2-3
D: TRBD1
size: -

DNA: TGCGCCAGCAGCTCGGACCCAGGGTTCACGGGCGAGCAGTACTTC
CDR3: CASSSDPGFTGEQYF
V: TRBV5-1
J: TRBJ2-7
D: -
size: -

DNA: TGTGCCAGCAGGCAATCTGACAGGGGTTCAGGAAACACCATATATTTT
CDR3: CASRQSDRGSGNTIYF
V: TRBV6-6
J: TRBJ1-3
D: TRBD1
size: once

DNA: TGTGCCAGCTCACCCGGACAGCGTGAATATGGCTACACCTTC
CDR3: CASSPGQREYGYTF
V: TRBV18
J: TRBJ1-2
D: -
size: once

DNA: TGCGCCAGCAGCTTGTGGGGCGGGAGGCTGGGGGATGAGCAGTTCTTC
CDR3: CASSLWGGRLGDEQFF
V: TRBV5-1
J: TRBJ2-1
D: TRBD2
size: -

DNA: TGTGCCAGTAGAGGGGACAGGGATACTGAAGCTTTCTTT
CDR3: CASRGDRDTEAFF
V: TRBV19
J: TRBJ1-1
D: TRBD1
size: -

DNA: TGTGCCAGCAGCTTGGGCGGCGGGAGAGAGACCCAGTACTTC
CDR3: CASSLGGGRETQYF
V: TRBV5-4
J: TRBJ2-5
D: TRBD2
size: -